These T cell receptor beta chains were read from a single sample in a study of blood T cell repertoires in COVID-19. TCRdb's copy holds only in-frame clones and misses some; the assay was immunoSEQ multiplex PCR. The data show around 170,000 clones, less than 90% seen once. Specimen: peripheral blood. The receptors derive from a man aged 60-69 years with acute or convalescent COVID-19. The CDR3 runs from the conserved cysteine through the conserved F or W. The order of the fields is clone size, V gene, D gene, J gene, CDR3 DNA, CDR3 protein. D genes are given only for firm matches. Clone size, where shown, is once, few, many, or a class for clones that have expanded.

>NA|TRBV20-1|TRBD2|TRBJ2-3
TGCAGTGCTAGTGTCTCGGGGGGGGTAGATACGCAGTATTTT
CSASVSGGVDTQYF
>NA|TRBV12-3/TRBV12-4|TRBD1|TRBJ1-1
TGTGCCAGCAGTTTAGCTAGGGGACAGGCGGTTGTATTT
CASSLARGQAVVF
>NA|TRBV30|NA|TRBJ2-2
TGTGCCTGGAAGGGGGGGACCACCGGGGAGCTGTTTTTT
CAWKGGTTGELFF
>NA|TRBV27|NA|TRBJ1-1
TGTGCCAGCCGCAGTTCACAGAACACTGAAGCTTTCTTT
CASRSSQNTEAFF
>NA|TRBV30|NA|TRBJ1-5
TGTGCCTGGGCGGACAGCACCAATCAGCCCCAGCATTTT
CAWADSTNQPQHF
>NA|TRBV5-1|NA|TRBJ2-3
TGCGCCAGCAGCTTGGCCCCGGCAGATACGCAGTATTTT
CASSLAPADTQYF
>NA|TRBV7-2|TRBD1|TRBJ1-5
TGTGCCAGCAGCTTAATCGGACAGGGTAGCAATCAGCCCCAGCATTTT
CASSLIGQGSNQPQHF
>once|TRBV19|NA|TRBJ1-5
TGTGCCAGTAGTATTATAGGAGGAGGCAATCAGCCCCAGCATTTT
CASSIIGGGNQPQHF
>once|TRBV7-9|NA|TRBJ2-7
TGTGCCAGCAGCTTAGCGCAAAGGGGGACCAACGAGCAGTACTTC
CASSLAQRGTNEQYF
>NA|TRBV10-3|NA|TRBJ1-5
TGTGCCATCAGCCGCGGACAGACTCAGCCCCAGCATTTT
CAISRGQTQPQHF
>NA|TRBV4-3|TRBD2|TRBJ2-2
TGCGCCAGCAGCCAACTAGCGGGAGCCACCGGGGAGCTGTTTTTT
CASSQLAGATGELFF
>NA|TRBV9|TRBD1|TRBJ1-2
TGTGCCAGCAGCGCAGTAGACAGGGGGCTTAGTGGCTACACCTTC
CASSAVDRGLSGYTF
>NA|TRBV29-1|NA|TRBJ1-2
TGCAGCGCCCCTACGGGAACTGCTAACTATGGCTACACCTTC
CSAPTGTANYGYTF
>NA|TRBV6-2/TRBV6-3|TRBD1|TRBJ1-1
TGTGCCAGCAGTTACTCCGGGACAGTAGAAGCTTTCTTT
CASSYSGTVEAFF
>NA|TRBV6-2/TRBV6-3|TRBD1|TRBJ2-3
TGTGCCAGCAGTCCCCGGGGACAGGGGAGGGAAGATACGCAGTATTTT
CASSPRGQGREDTQYF
>NA|TRBV11-2|NA|TRBJ2-7
TGTGCCAGCAGCTTAGTTCGGGGATCTCCCTCCTACGAGCAGTACTTC
CASSLVRGSPSYEQYF
>many|TRBV2|NA|TRBJ2-2
TGTGCCAGCAGTGGCCCCAGAAGTACCGGGGAGCTGTTTTTT
CASSGPRSTGELFF
>NA|TRBV11-3|TRBD2|TRBJ2-1
TGTGCCAGCCGCGCATACTCAGTAGCGGGAGGAGCCTACAATGAGCAGTTCTTC
CASRAYSVAGGAYNEQFF
>NA|TRBV5-1|NA|TRBJ1-6
TGCGCCAGCAGCCCAAGGGGGAATTCACCCCTCCACTTT
CASSPRGNSPLHF
>NA|TRBV4-2|NA|TRBJ1-4
TGTGCCAGCAGCCAAGGGGCCCCCGGGGAAGGTAATGAAAAACTGTTTTTT
CASSQGAPGEGNEKLFF
>NA|TRBV30|NA|TRBJ1-2
TGTGCCTGGAGTCCTGCGGGCGCCTATGGCTACACCTTC
CAWSPAGAYGYTF
>once|TRBV6-5|TRBD1|TRBJ1-6
TGTGCCATGGGGGGACAGGATTATTCACCCCTCCACTTT
CAMGGQDYSPLHF
>NA|TRBV5-8|NA|TRBJ2-1
TGTGCCAGCAGCTTGCAAGGGGGCTCCTACAATGAGCAGTTCTTC
CASSLQGGSYNEQFF
>NA|TRBV7-2|NA|TRBJ1-2
TGTGCCAGCAGCCCAAGTGGAGGTTACTATGGCTACACCTTC
CASSPSGGYYGYTF
>NA|TRBV19|NA|TRBJ1-2
TGTGCCAGTAGTATGTGGGACAAGGATTATGGCTACACCTTC
CASSMWDKDYGYTF
>NA|TRBV5-8|NA|TRBJ2-5
TGTGCCAGCAGCCGAGGGAGGGGGGCCCGCGAGACCCAGTACTTC
CASSRGRGARETQYF
>NA|TRBV29-1|NA|TRBJ1-1
TGCAGCGTTGAAGGGGGCAAAGACACTGAAGCTTTCTTT
CSVEGGKDTEAFF
>NA|TRBV10-1|TRBD1|TRBJ1-2
TGCGCCAGCAGAAAGCGATTCCGACAGGGGGCACTCAACTATGGCTACACCTTC
CASRKRFRQGALNYGYTF
>NA|TRBV30|NA|TRBJ2-1
TGTGCCTGGAGTAGGGGGTCCAGCTCCTACAATGAGCAGTTCTTC
CAWSRGSSSYNEQFF
>NA|TRBV5-6|NA|TRBJ1-3
TGTGCCAGCAGCTTGTACCGGGACACCACCTCTGGAAACACCATATATTTT
CASSLYRDTTSGNTIYF
>once|TRBV24-1|NA|TRBJ2-5
TGTGCCACCAGTGTCGGCCAAGAGACCCAGTACTTC
CATSVGQETQYF